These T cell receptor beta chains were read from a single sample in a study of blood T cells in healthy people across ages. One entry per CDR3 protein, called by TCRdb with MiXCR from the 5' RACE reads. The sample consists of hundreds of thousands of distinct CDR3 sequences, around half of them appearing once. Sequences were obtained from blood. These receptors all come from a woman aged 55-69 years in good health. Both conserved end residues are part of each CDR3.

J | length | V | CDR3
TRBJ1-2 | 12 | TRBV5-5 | CASLSRGDGYTF
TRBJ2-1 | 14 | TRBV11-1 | CASSLEFGGDEQFF
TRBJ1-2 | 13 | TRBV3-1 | CASSSGTNGGYTF
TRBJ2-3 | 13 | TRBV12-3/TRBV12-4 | CASSVSPLDTQYF
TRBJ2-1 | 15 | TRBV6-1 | CASTPGQGTYNEQFF
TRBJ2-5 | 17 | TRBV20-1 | CSAKSLLAWGSQETQYF
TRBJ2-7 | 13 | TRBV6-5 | CASSYLRGYEQYF
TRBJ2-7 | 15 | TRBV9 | CASSVDLGPPYEQYF
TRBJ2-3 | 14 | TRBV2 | CASGIGLGADTQYF
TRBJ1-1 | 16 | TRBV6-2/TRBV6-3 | CASSARQGPMNTEAFF